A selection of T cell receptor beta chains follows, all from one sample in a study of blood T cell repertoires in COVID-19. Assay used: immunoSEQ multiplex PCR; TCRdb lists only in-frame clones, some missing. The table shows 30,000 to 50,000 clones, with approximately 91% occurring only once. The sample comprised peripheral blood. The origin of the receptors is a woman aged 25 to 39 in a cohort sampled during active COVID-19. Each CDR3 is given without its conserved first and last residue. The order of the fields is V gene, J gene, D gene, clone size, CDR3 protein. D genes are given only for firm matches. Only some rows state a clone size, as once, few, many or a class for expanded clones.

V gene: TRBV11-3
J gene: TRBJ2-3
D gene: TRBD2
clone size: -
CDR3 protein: ASSLGPVAGGPSTDTQY

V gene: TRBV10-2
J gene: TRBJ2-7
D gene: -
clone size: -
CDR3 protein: ASRGYGGSYEQY

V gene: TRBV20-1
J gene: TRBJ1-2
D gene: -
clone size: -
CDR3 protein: SASAGFGTNYGYT

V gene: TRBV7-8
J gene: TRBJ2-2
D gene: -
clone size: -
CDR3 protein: ASSLGWAGTGELF

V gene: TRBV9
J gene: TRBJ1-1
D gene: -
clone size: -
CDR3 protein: ASSVGGRGTEAF

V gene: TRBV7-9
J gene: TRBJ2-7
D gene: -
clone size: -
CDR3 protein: ASSPTDYEQY

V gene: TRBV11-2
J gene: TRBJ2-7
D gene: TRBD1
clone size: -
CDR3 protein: ASSLRDRGPPQY

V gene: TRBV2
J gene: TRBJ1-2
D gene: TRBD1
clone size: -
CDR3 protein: ASSERGQVQSYGYT

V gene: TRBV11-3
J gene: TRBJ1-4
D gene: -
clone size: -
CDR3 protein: ASSLSLGQGYEKLF

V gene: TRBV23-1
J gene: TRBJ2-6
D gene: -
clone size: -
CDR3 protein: ASSHGQTGANVLT

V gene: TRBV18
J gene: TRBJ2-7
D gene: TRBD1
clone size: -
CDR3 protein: ASSPDRGPYEQY

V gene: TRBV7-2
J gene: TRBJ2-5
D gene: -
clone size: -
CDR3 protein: ASSPPGGAGGKTQY

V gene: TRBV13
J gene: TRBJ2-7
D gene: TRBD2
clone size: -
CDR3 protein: ASSSRTSGNEQY

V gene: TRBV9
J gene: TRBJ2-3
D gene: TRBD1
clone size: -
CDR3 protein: ASSLRGQDTDTQY

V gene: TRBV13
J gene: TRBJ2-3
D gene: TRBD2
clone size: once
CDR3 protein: ASSSNLAGGATDTQY

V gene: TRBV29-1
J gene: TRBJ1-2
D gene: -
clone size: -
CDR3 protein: SVGGNGYT

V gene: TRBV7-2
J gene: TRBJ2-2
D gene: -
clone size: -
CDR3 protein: ASSSVGGNTGELF

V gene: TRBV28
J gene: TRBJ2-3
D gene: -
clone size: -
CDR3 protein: ASSLEPNTDTQY

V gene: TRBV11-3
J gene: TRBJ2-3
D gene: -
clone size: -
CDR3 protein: ASSSLVAPDTQY

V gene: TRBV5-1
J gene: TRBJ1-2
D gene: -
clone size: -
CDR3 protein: ASSSQTNYGYT

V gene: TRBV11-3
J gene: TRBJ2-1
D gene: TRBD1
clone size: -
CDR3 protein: ASRSGGRGPNEQF

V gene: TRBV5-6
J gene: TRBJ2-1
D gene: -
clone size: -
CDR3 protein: ASSLVQGSSYNEQF

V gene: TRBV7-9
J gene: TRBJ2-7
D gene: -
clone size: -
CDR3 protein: ASSQARHSYEQY

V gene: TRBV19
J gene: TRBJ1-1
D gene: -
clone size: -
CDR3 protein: ASNGGVGTEAF

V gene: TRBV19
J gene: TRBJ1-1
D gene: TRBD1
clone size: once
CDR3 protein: ASSQGRGTTEAF

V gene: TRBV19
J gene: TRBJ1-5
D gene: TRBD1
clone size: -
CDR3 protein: ASSVDRGWGNQPQH

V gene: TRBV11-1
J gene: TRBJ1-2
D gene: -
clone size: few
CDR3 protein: ASSSETRHYT

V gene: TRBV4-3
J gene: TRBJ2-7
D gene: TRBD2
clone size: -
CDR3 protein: ASSHMTSGNSYEQY

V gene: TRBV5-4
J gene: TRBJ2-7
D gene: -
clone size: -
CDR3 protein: ASSLGRYSPYEQY

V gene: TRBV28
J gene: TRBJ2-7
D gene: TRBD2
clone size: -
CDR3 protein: ASRPTSGRVYEQY

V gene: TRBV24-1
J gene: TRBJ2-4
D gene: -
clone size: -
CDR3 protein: ATSDPRGGDKNIQY

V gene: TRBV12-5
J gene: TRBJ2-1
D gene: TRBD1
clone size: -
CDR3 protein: ASGPRDRGYNEQF

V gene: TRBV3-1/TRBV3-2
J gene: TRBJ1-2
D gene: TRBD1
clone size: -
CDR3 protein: ASSGAGGSYGYT

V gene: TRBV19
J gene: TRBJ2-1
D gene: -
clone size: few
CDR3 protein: ASSPMAGNEQF

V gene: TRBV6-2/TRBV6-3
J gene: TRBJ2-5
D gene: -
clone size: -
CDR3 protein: ASSYSTTLAYPETQY

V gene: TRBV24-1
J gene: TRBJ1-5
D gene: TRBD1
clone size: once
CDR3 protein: ATKSSGGTGINQPQH

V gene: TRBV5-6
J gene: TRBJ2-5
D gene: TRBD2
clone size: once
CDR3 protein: ASSVAGGPIETQY

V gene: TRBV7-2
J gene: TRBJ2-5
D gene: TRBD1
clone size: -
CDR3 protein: ASRRGQGQEETQY

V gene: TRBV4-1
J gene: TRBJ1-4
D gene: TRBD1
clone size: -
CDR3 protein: ASSHPGTAYEKLF

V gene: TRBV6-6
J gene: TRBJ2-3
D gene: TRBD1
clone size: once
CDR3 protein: ASSGTVGRTDTQY

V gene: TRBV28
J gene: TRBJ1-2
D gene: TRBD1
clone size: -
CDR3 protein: ASREPGQGTYGYT

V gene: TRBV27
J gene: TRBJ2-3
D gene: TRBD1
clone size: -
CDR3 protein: ASSFRPTGGNTDTQY

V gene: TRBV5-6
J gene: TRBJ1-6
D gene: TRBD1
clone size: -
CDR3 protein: ASSQTGILGYNSPLH

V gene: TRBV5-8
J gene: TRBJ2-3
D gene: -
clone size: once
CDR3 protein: ASSLLTGSSDTQY